These 17 T cell receptor beta chains share one sample of origin, sequenced in a study of shared clonotypes between healthy human individuals. Sequenced by immunoSEQ multiplex PCR; TCRdb stores in-frame clones only, minus some. The table shows about 1.1 million clones, with 75% to 80% occurring only once. The source material was memory CD4+ T cells from PBMCs. Subset of the sample: CD45RA-negative fraction. Source of these receptors: a young man in good health. Some clones in this sample may be carry-over from other donors' samples.

The rearrangement uses TRBV9 and TRBJ1-4; the D is unclear. CDR3 length: 15 amino acids. V shed 3 bases and J shed 7 bases, with 16 bases lying between them. Germline CDR1 is SGDLS and CDR2 is YYNGEE. CDR3 amino acids: CASSASGPTAEKLFF. As DNA, the CDR3 is TGTGCCAGCAGCGCTTCCGGGCCAACCGCTGAAAAACTGTTTTTT.

J is TRBJ1-3 and V is TRBV19, with no clear D. The V gene lost 3 bases and the J gene lost 0 bases, with 9 bases spanning the gap. Germline V gives CDR1 LNHDA, CDR2 SQIVND (reference sequence). CDR3 length: 15 amino acids. This CDR3 is CASSMFGGSGNTIYF. CDR3 sequence (DNA): TGTGCCAGTAGTATGTTTGGCGGCTCTGGAAACACCATATATTTT.

The gene calls are TRBV13 and TRBJ2-7; D perhaps matches TRBD1 (6 bases). The CDR3 has 14 residues. V dropped 2 bases and J dropped 4 bases, with 12 bases sitting between them. Germline V gene sequence: CDR1 PRHDT, CDR2 FYEKMQ (reference sequence). The CDR3 bases are TGTGCCAGCAGCTTAAGGCAGGGGAGATACGAGCAGTACTTC. Encoded protein: CASSLRQGRYEQYF.

A remark on this clone: This may be a read error, as it is one base from a much larger clone. The chain uses TRBV6-5 and TRBJ2-5, with TRBD1 matching over 7 bases. The CDR3 loop spans 13 amino acids. Germline V gives CDR1 MNHEY, CDR2 SVGAGI. The CDR3 here is CAGSLPGGETQYF. The CDR3 DNA reads as TGTGCCGGCAGCCTTCCAGGGGGAGAGACCCAGTACTTC.

The CDR3 DNA is TGTGCCAGCAGCTCACCCGATGGCTACACCTTC. Translation gives CASSSPDGYTF. The chain couples TRBV7-9 to TRBJ1-2; D call uncertain. Germline CDR1 and CDR2: SEHNR and FQNEAQ (reference sequence). The V end was cut by 4 bases, the J end by 6 bases, with 6 bases between. The CDR3 totals 11 residues.

The chain joins TRBV5-1 to TRBJ2-2; tentative D call: TRBD2 (6 bases). V was pared by 2 bases and J by 1 base, with 12 bases between. The CDR3 loop spans 16 amino acids. The germline V gene encodes CDR1 SGHRS and CDR2 YFSETQ. CDR3 nucleotides: TGCGCCAGCAGCTTCTATTCGACTAGGAACACCGGGGAGCTGTTTTTT. It translates to CASSFYSTRNTGELFF.

The chain uses TRBV15 and TRBJ1-4; D ambiguous. Germline V gene data show CDR1 as LNHNV and CDR2 as YYDKDF (reference sequence). The CDR3 totals 13 residues. V was cut by 3 bases and J by 11 bases, with 13 bases left in between. The CDR3 here is CATSSIASGKLFF. For the CDR3, the DNA is TGTGCCACCAGCAGTATAGCCTCGGGGAAACTGTTTTTT. The whole variable domain, remainder taken from reference TRBV15 and TRBJ1-4, is DAMVIQNPRYQVTQFGKPVTLSCSQTLNHNVMYWYQQKSSQAPKLLFHYYDKDFNNEADTPDNFQSRRPNTSFCFLDIRSPGLGDTAMYLCATSSIASGKLFFGSGTQLSVL.

The V gene is TRBV28, the J gene TRBJ1-3; perhaps TRBD1 as D (5 bases). CDR3 size: 13 residues. Germline CDR1 MDHEN, CDR2 SYDVKM. Trimming stripped 11 bases from V and 6 bases from J, with 17 bases between. The CDR3 sequence: CAGRGGGSNTIYF. The CDR3 bases are TGTGCCGGACGGGGGGGTGGATCAAACACCATATATTTT.

V is TRBV27 and J is TRBJ2-1; 12 positions agree with TRBD2. The CDR3 sequence is 17 residues long. The trim removed 3 bases at V and 3 bases at J, leaving 6 bases unmatched. Germline assignment: CDR1 MNHEY and CDR2 SMNVEV (reference sequence). CDR3 sequence reads: CASSLRLAGVGYNEQFF. The CDR3 DNA follows: TGTGCCAGCAGTTTGAGACTAGCGGGAGTTGGCTACAATGAGCAGTTCTTC.

This chain joins TRBV6-5 and TRBJ2-1; 16 nucleotides match TRBD2. The CDR3 runs to 15 residues. CDR1 and CDR2 (germline): MNHEY, SVGAGI. With V trimmed by 0 bases and J by 15 bases, 5 bases remained unmatched. CDR3 protein: CASSYSGTSGRALFF. The CDR3, as DNA: TGTGCCAGCAGTTACTCGGGGACTAGCGGGAGGGCCCTGTTCTTC.

The CDR3 is CAWTPGSGYTDTQYF. As DNA, the CDR3 is TGTGCCTGGACCCCAGGGAGCGGATACACAGATACGCAGTATTTT. This chain links TRBV30 with TRBJ2-3; D assignment may be TRBD1 or TRBD2 (5 bases each). CDR1 is GTSNPN, CDR2 SVGIG, per germline (reference sequence). With 4 bases removed from V and 2 bases from J, the gap between germline ends came to 16 bases. The CDR3 sequence is 15 residues long. Full variable domain (remainder filled in from reference TRBV30 and TRBJ2-3): SQTIHQWPATLVQPVGSPLSLECTVEGTSNPNLYWYRQAAGRGLQLLFYSVGIGQISSEVPQNLSASRPQDRQFILSSKKLLLSDSGFYLCAWTPGSGYTDTQYFGPGTRLTVL.

V gene TRBV4-3 combines with J gene TRBJ2-7, with no clear D. Trimming shortened V by 0 bases and J by 5 bases, and 11 bases separated the two germline ends. Germline loops: CDR1 LGHNA, CDR2 YSLEER. The CDR3 covers 14 residues. The CDR3: CASSQESGLDEQYF. The CDR3 DNA reads as TGCGCCAGCAGCCAAGAGTCCGGTTTGGACGAGCAGTACTTC.

The rearrangement joins TRBV9 to TRBJ2-7; maybe TRBD1 (6 bases). The length of the CDR3 is 14 residues. V shed 3 bases and J shed 6 bases, with 16 bases lying between them. Germline V gives CDR1 SGDLS, CDR2 YYNGEE. CDR3 nucleotide sequence: TGTGCCAGCAGCGCCGAGGGACATAGGGGCGAGCAGTACTTC. It translates to CASSAEGHRGEQYF.

This clone appeared a single time. The rearrangement uses TRBV7-2 and TRBJ2-7; 10 positions match TRBD1. Trimming at V came to 2 bases and at J to 3 bases, leaving 4 bases not matched to a gene. The germline V gene has CDR1 SGHTA and CDR2 FQGNSA. The CDR3 runs 15 residues. DNA of the CDR3: TGTGCCAGCAGCTTATTCGGACAGGGGGACTACGAGCAGTACTTC. Translation: CASSLFGQGDYEQYF.

This clone was counted a single time. V and J are TRBV7-9 and TRBJ1-1; D gene unclear. Germline-derived CDR1 and CDR2 are SEHNR and FQNEAQ (reference sequence). Trimming cost V 5 bases and J 2 bases, with 9 bases left between them. The CDR3 covers 13 residues. The DNA of the CDR3 is TGTGCCAGCAGCCTAACCACCAACACTGAAGCTTTCTTT. This sequence encodes CASSLTTNTEAFF.

This clone was observed a few times. Germline and junction disagree at one end, which may indicate a read error. The rearrangement links TRBV6-6 to TRBJ1-2; a possible D gene is TRBD1 (6 bases). The CDR3 is 14 amino acids. Germline V gene lookup returns CDR1 MNHNY and CDR2 SVGAGI (reference sequence). CDR3 DNA: TGTGCCAGCAGTACCGAGACAGGCCTCCCTTTAAACGACTTC. Its protein product is CASSTETGLPLNDF.

The J gene is TRBJ2-1, the V gene TRBV11-2, with 12 positions matching TRBD2. J gave up 4 bases and V 5 bases, and 3 bases lay outside the gene matches. Per the germline V gene, CDR1 is SGHAT and CDR2 is FQNNGV. The CDR3 runs 15 residues. The CDR3, as DNA: TGTGCCAGCAGCCCGACTAGCGGGGGTTACAATGAGCAGTTCTTC. Amino acids: CASSPTSGGYNEQFF. Full variable domain (rest looked up from reference TRBV11-2 and TRBJ2-1): EAGVAQSPRYKIIEKRQSVAFWCNPISGHATLYWYQQILGQGPKLLIQFQNNGVVDDSQLPKDRFSAERLKGVDSTLKIQPAKLEDSAVYLCASSPTSGGYNEQFFGPGTRLTVL.